This paragraph reports one T cell receptor beta chain. These data belong to a study of shared clonotypes between healthy human individuals. Assay: immunoSEQ multiplex PCR; the TCRdb copy retains only in-frame clones and omits some. The table records about 2.1 million clones, approximately 92% of them present only once. Cells designated naive CD8 were CD45RO-negative and were positively selected for CCR7, with terminally differentiated effector memory CD45RA+ cells excluded. The CDR3 spans 15 residues. Germline lookup yields CDR1 MNHNY and CDR2 SVGAGI (reference sequence). Germline trimming cut 6 bases from V and 0 bases from J; bases unmatched to any gene: 5.

Source material: naive CD8+ T cells from PBMCs. The receptor comes from a man younger than 35 in good health. Some clones in this sample may be carry-over from other donors' samples. J is TRBJ2-7 and V is TRBV6-6; TRBD2 agrees at 10 bases. The CDR3 region is CASSNVAGGSYEQYF. The CDR3 coding sequence is TGTGCCAGCAGCAATGTAGCGGGAGGCTCCTACGAGCAGTACTTC.